Listed here are 14 T cell receptor beta chains from one sample, sequenced in a study of blood T cell repertoires in COVID-19. The assay was immunoSEQ multiplex PCR, and TCRdb's table has in-frame clones only and misses some. The sample lists about 97,000 clones, 85% occurring once. The sequenced sample was peripheral blood. Receptors were obtained from a woman aged 70-85 years with active or convalescent COVID-19.

This clone has just a few counts. The chain employs TRBV7-9 and TRBJ2-7; no reliable D call. V shed 5 bases and J shed 5 bases, with 4 bases lying between them. The CDR3 sequence is 10 residues long. Germline V lookup: CDR1 SEHNR, CDR2 FQNEAQ (reference sequence). CDR3: CASSRDEQYF. The CDR3 nucleotides read TGTGCCAGCAGCCGGGACGAGCAGTACTTC.

In its sample, this clone was seen once. The V call is TRBV11-2, the J call TRBJ2-7, with D unresolved. The CDR3 has 10 amino acids. With 6 bases removed from V and 6 bases from J, the gap between germline ends came to 6 bases. Germline-derived CDR1 and CDR2 are SGHAT and FQNNGV. The CDR3: CASSPREQYF. CDR3 sequence (DNA): TGTGCCAGCAGTCCCCGCGAGCAGTACTTC.

V gene TRBV5-4 combines with J gene TRBJ2-7; 7 bases match TRBD1. The CDR3 runs to 14 residues. Trimming took 3 bases from V and 2 from J; bases not matched to a gene: 5. Germline lookup yields CDR1 SGHNT and CDR2 YYREEE (reference sequence). The CDR3, as DNA: TGTGCCAGCAGCTCAGGGACAGCACCCTACGAGCAGTACTTC. Its translation: CASSSGTAPYEQYF.

The J gene is TRBJ2-7, the V gene TRBV7-9; D possibly corresponds to TRBD2 (5 bases). The length of the CDR3 is 14 residues. Trimming cost V 4 bases and J 4 bases, with 14 bases left between them. Looked up from germline, CDR1 is SEHNR and CDR2 is FQNEAQ (reference sequence). CDR3 protein: CASSSQIGGYEQYF. In DNA form, the CDR3 reads TGTGCCAGCAGCTCCCAGATAGGAGGATACGAGCAGTACTTC.

This clone was observed a handful of times. J is TRBJ2-3 and V is TRBV5-1; D not resolved. Germline CDR1 is SGHRS and CDR2 is YFSETQ. This CDR3 is built from 13 residues. The V gene lost 4 bases and the J gene lost 1 base, with 7 bases spanning the gap. The CDR3 DNA sequence: TGCGCCAGCAGCGAGGCGGGCACAGATACGCAGTATTTT. As protein: CASSEAGTDTQYF.

The V gene is TRBV4-2, the J gene TRBJ1-4; possibly TRBD1 for D (5 bases). V dropped 4 bases and J dropped 6 bases, with 6 bases sitting between them. Per germline, CDR1 LGHNA and CDR2 YNFKEQ. The CDR3 length is 12 residues. The CDR3 region has the DNA TGTGCCAGCAGCCTGACAGATGAAAAACTGTTTTTT. Its protein product is CASSLTDEKLFF.

The chain carries TRBV11-2 and TRBJ1-5; a possible D gene is TRBD1 (5 bases). This CDR3 region has 13 residues. Germline V gene lookup returns CDR1 SGHAT and CDR2 FQNNGV. Trimming took off 3 bases at V and 9 bases at J, with 12 bases between the two ends. CDR3 sequence (DNA): TGTGCCAGCAGCTTTGGCAGGGCAGGGCCCCAGCATTTT. Protein: CASSFGRAGPQHF.

The CDR3: CASSLAGTSGYNEQFF. CDR3 bases: TGTGCCAGCAGCTTAGCCGGGACTAGCGGCTACAATGAGCAGTTCTTC. V and J are TRBV7-2 and TRBJ2-1; 11 nucleotides line up with TRBD2. The CDR3 runs 16 residues. V shed 0 bases, J shed 3 bases, and the junction held 1 base outside the gene matches. Germline CDR1 reads SGHTA; CDR2 reads FQGNSA.

The CDR3 loop reads CASSQMSGAGSYEQYF. In DNA form, the CDR3 reads TGCGCCAGCAGCCAAATGAGCGGAGCCGGGTCCTACGAGCAGTACTTC. This chain uses TRBV4-3 with TRBJ2-7; D may be TRBD2 (5 bases). Trimming shortened V by 2 bases and J by 1 base, and 15 bases separated the two germline ends. The CDR3 extends over 16 amino acids. Germline V CDR1 and CDR2: LGHNA, YSLEER.

This chain uses TRBV9 with TRBJ2-1; 8 nucleotides line up with TRBD2. CDR3 size: 15 residues. The junction had 3 bases not matched to a gene; V was cut back by 0 bases and J by 4 bases. Germline V gene lookup returns CDR1 SGDLS and CDR2 YYNGEE. The CDR3 reads CASSVGLAGYNEQFF. The CDR3 DNA reads as TGTGCCAGCAGCGTAGGGCTAGCGGGTTACAATGAGCAGTTCTTC.

The chain employs TRBV28 and TRBJ1-2; TRBD1 matches 8 bases. This CDR3 has 14 amino acids. Per the germline V gene, CDR1 is MDHEN and CDR2 is SYDVKM. With V trimmed by 3 bases and J by 4 bases, 4 bases remained unmatched. CDR3 sequence: CASSFGQGIYGYTF. Written as DNA, the CDR3 is TGTGCCAGCAGTTTCGGACAGGGAATCTATGGCTACACCTTC.

The chain couples TRBV12-5 to TRBJ1-1; a possible D gene is TRBD1 (5 bases). CDR3 length: 13 residues. Germline CDR1 reads LGHNT; CDR2 reads FRNRAP. V lost 1 base, J lost 4 bases, and 7 bases lay in between. The CDR3: CASGLDGGTEAFF. CDR3 nucleotides: TGTGCTAGTGGTTTGGACGGGGGCACTGAAGCTTTCTTT.

This sequence joins TRBV5-5 and TRBJ1-2, with unresolved D. Trimming left V 4 bases short and J 5 bases short, with 9 bases between. Germline V CDR1 and CDR2: SGHKS, YYEKEE (reference sequence). The CDR3 is 12 residues long. The CDR3 DNA follows: TGTGCCAGCAGCCCCGAGGGTTATGGCTACACCTTC. Amino acids: CASSPEGYGYTF.

This chain uses TRBV14 with TRBJ1-2; D not certain. V was shortened by 1 base and J by 4 bases, with 10 bases between the two germline ends. This CDR3 comprises 14 residues. CDR1 is SGHDN, CDR2 FVKESK, per germline. CDR3 loop: CASSQVTGSYGYTF. Written as DNA, the CDR3 is TGTGCCAGCAGCCAAGTAACGGGGTCCTATGGCTACACCTTC. The complete variable domain, with remaining parts taken from reference TRBV14 and TRBJ1-2, reads EAGVTQFPSHSVIEKGQTVTLRCDPISGHDNLYWYRRVMGKEIKFLLHFVKESKQDESGMPNNRFLAERTGGTYSTLKVQPAELEDSGVYFCASSQVTGSYGYTFGSGTRLTVV.